A selection of T cell receptor beta chains follows, all from one sample in a study of Graves' ophthalmopathy and Graves' hyperthyroidism. Using its own MiXCR run on the multiplex PCR reads, TCRdb lists one record per CDR3 protein. The repertoire includes 500,000 to 800,000 distinct CDR3 sequences, roughly 39% of them detected once, and over 2.5% sits in the top ten. Sequencing was performed on peripheral blood. The receptor set was obtained from an adult man with Graves' ophthalmopathy. Each CDR3 is given with its conserved first and last residue. The D gene is left open where the match is weak. Clone size is stated in some rows and not others, as once, few, many or a class when expanded.

CDR3nt | CDR3aa | j_gene | d_gene | v_gene | abundance
TGCGCCAGCAGCTTGGGGACAGGGTCTTGGACTAACTATGGCTACACCTTC | CASSLGTGSWTNYGYTF | TRBJ1-2 | TRBD1 | TRBV5-1 | many
TGCAGCGTTGAAGATTGGAGGGACCCTGGAAACACCATATATTTT | CSVEDWRDPGNTIYF | TRBJ1-3 | NA | TRBV29-1 | many
TGCAGTGCTAGAGCACAACAGAGATTAAACACCATATATTTT | CSARAQQRLNTIYF | TRBJ1-3 | NA | TRBV20-1 | many
TGTGCCTGGAGATCTAACTATGGCTACACCTTC | CAWRSNYGYTF | TRBJ1-2 | NA | TRBV30 | NA
TGCGCCAGCAGCTTGGTCGGGTCGGGGGGAACTGAAGCTTTCTTT | CASSLVGSGGTEAFF | TRBJ1-1 | NA | TRBV5-1 | NA
TGTGCCAGCAGGGAGGCAGGGAATAATGAAAAACTGTTTTTT | CASREAGNNEKLFF | TRBJ1-4 | NA | TRBV2 | many
TGTGCCAGCAGCTTAGGGTCCGGGGCCTACGAGCAGTACTTC | CASSLGSGAYEQYF | TRBJ2-7 | NA | TRBV7-6 | many
TGCAGCGTCGGTTCGGCCACGAACACCGGGGAGCTGTTTTTT | CSVGSATNTGELFF | TRBJ2-2 | NA | TRBV29-1 | many
TGTGCCAGCAGTGAGGACGGTAGCGGGGGTCCGTGGGCCCAGTACTTC | CASSEDGSGGPWAQYF | TRBJ2-5 | TRBD2 | TRBV2 | many
TGTGCCAGCAGCGTAGCCCCCCCTGGCCTCCAAGAGACCCAGTACTTC | CASSVAPPGLQETQYF | TRBJ2-5 | NA | TRBV9 | many
TGCGCCAACAGCCCTCGGACTGGTCCGATCTACGAGCAGTACTTC | CANSPRTGPIYEQYF | TRBJ2-7 | NA | TRBV5-1 | NA
TGTGCCAGCAGCCCCGCGGACAGGGGGCGTGATGGCTACACCTTC | CASSPADRGRDGYTF | TRBJ1-2 | TRBD1 | TRBV7-9 | many
TGTGCCAGCAGTGAAGCCCGTGCAGTTAGGACTGAAGCTTTCTTT | CASSEARAVRTEAFF | TRBJ1-1 | NA | TRBV6-1 | NA
TGTGCCAGCAGCCATGGCAGAAGCTCCTACGAGCAGTACTTC | CASSHGRSSYEQYF | TRBJ2-7 | NA | TRBV14 | NA
TGTGCCAGCAGCTCCGTTGACAGGGAGACTGGGGCCAACGTCCTGACTTTC | CASSSVDRETGANVLTF | TRBJ2-6 | TRBD1 | TRBV12-3/TRBV12-4 | NA
TGTGCCAGCACGATCGACAGGGTGCAAGAGACCCAGTACTTC | CASTIDRVQETQYF | TRBJ2-5 | TRBD1 | TRBV25-1 | NA
TGTGCCAGAAGACAGGGGACCTCACCCCTCCACTTT | CARRQGTSPLHF | TRBJ1-6 | TRBD1 | TRBV2 | NA
TGTGCCTGGAGTGTAGGGGCAGGGGGCGACGAGCAGTACTTC | CAWSVGAGGDEQYF | TRBJ2-7 | TRBD1 | TRBV30 | few
TGCAGGGGACAGGGGATGGGGAACACTGAAGCTTTCTTT | CRGQGMGNTEAFF | TRBJ1-1 | TRBD1 | TRBV29-1 | many
TGCGCCAGCAGGGGACAGTCGACGAACACTGAAGCTTTCTTT | CASRGQSTNTEAFF | TRBJ1-1 | TRBD1 | TRBV5-1 | many
TGTGCCAGCAGGGGGGGAAGCACCTACGAGCAGTACTTC | CASRGGSTYEQYF | TRBJ2-7 | NA | TRBV2 | NA
TGCAGTGCTCTTCTAGCGGGGGACCCCTCTGGGGCCAACGTCCTGACTTTC | CSALLAGDPSGANVLTF | TRBJ2-6 | TRBD2 | TRBV20-1 | NA
TGCGCCAGCAGCCAAGGGGACTTAAGCAATCAGCCCCAGCATTTT | CASSQGDLSNQPQHF | TRBJ1-5 | NA | TRBV4-1 | NA
TGTGCCAGCAGGGCGGAACCGGGGACGCTCTACGAGCAGTACTTC | CASRAEPGTLYEQYF | TRBJ2-7 | NA | TRBV5-4 | NA
TGTGCCAGTAGTACCGGACAGGGTGAGGGACAGAATTCACCCCTCCACTTT | CASSTGQGEGQNSPLHF | TRBJ1-6 | TRBD1 | TRBV19 | NA
TGCAGCGTTGGTTCAGTGGCCTACGAGCAGTACTTC | CSVGSVAYEQYF | TRBJ2-7 | NA | TRBV29-1 | NA
TGTGCCAGCAGTCTACAGGAACCGGAGACCCAGTACTTC | CASSLQEPETQYF | TRBJ2-5 | NA | TRBV12-3/TRBV12-4 | few
TGCGCCAGCAGCTTTCGGGACAGGGGAGCCTACGAGCAGTACTTC | CASSFRDRGAYEQYF | TRBJ2-7 | TRBD1 | TRBV4-1 | few
TGTGCCAGCAGCGCGGGAGGACAGGGTACCTACGAGCAGTACTTC | CASSAGGQGTYEQYF | TRBJ2-7 | NA | TRBV9 | many
TGCAGCTCAGGGGGCTATGGCTACACCTTC | CSSGGYGYTF | TRBJ1-2 | TRBD1 | TRBV29-1 | NA
TGTGCCAGCAGTAGGGTCGACTATGGCTACACCTTC | CASSRVDYGYTF | TRBJ1-2 | NA | TRBV6-2/TRBV6-3 | NA
TGTGCCAGCAGTCCGACAGGACAAAATTCACCCCTCCACTTT | CASSPTGQNSPLHF | TRBJ1-6 | NA | TRBV2 | many
TGCGCCAGCAGCCAAGACTCCCAGACGAGAGCTTTCTTT | CASSQDSQTRAFF | TRBJ1-1 | NA | TRBV4-3 | few
TGTGCCATCAGTGCTAGACGTCCCCCCACGGGAGGGGAGACCCAGTACTTC | CAISARRPPTGGETQYF | TRBJ2-5 | TRBD2 | TRBV10-3 | once
TGTGTCAGCAGCCCTAGCGGCTCCTACGAGCAGTACTTC | CVSSPSGSYEQYF | TRBJ2-7 | TRBD2 | TRBV7-9 | NA
TGTGCCAGCAGCCGCCCACAGGGGGCCGGGGAGCTGTTTTTT | CASSRPQGAGELFF | TRBJ2-2 | TRBD1 | TRBV11-1 | NA
TGTGCCAGCAGATTAAGGTTGAACACTGAAGCTTTCTTT | CASRLRLNTEAFF | TRBJ1-1 | NA | TRBV11-2 | few
TGTGCCATCAGTGGCGGGGTGAACACTGAAGCTTTCTTT | CAISGGVNTEAFF | TRBJ1-1 | NA | TRBV10-3 | NA
TGCAGCGTTAACGGTTATGGCTACACCTTC | CSVNGYGYTF | TRBJ1-2 | NA | TRBV29-1 | NA
TGTGCCAGCAGTTTAGGGACAGGGAAGGGTCAGCCCCAGCATTTT | CASSLGTGKGQPQHF | TRBJ1-5 | TRBD1 | TRBV12-3/TRBV12-4 | many
TGTGCCAGTAGCATGGGGCGGTGGGGACATCAGCCCCAGCATTTT | CASSMGRWGHQPQHF | TRBJ1-5 | NA | TRBV19 | many
TGTGCCAGCAGTTCGATTCGGACAGTATTTAACTATGGCTACACCTTC | CASSSIRTVFNYGYTF | TRBJ1-2 | NA | TRBV27 | few
TGCAGCTTAGTTACAGCGGGGGGCTCGGGGGAGACCCAGTACTTC | CSLVTAGGSGETQYF | TRBJ2-5 | TRBD2 | TRBV29-1 | NA
TGCGCCAGCAGCTCGGGGGCGCAGACAGGAGAGACCCAGTACTTC | CASSSGAQTGETQYF | TRBJ2-5 | NA | TRBV5-1 | many
TGTGCCAGCAGCCACCCGGGACTACCCCCGGAGACCCAGTACTTC | CASSHPGLPPETQYF | TRBJ2-5 | TRBD2 | TRBV13 | NA
TGTTCCAGCTCACCCGACGGTAATGGCTACACCTTC | CSSSPDGNGYTF | TRBJ1-2 | NA | TRBV7-9 | NA
TGTGCCAGCAGCCCAGGGTGGGGTTTTGGGAATCAGCCCCAGCATTTT | CASSPGWGFGNQPQHF | TRBJ1-5 | NA | TRBV9 | many